These T cell receptor beta chains were read from a single sample in a study of CD8+ T cells in alopecia areata. Data came from immunoSEQ multiplex PCR; TCRdb stores just in-frame clones and leaves some out. Among tens of thousands of clones listed, approximately 60% were seen once. Sequenced: CD4+ Tregs sorted from blood. Every receptor here comes from a human donor with alopecia areata. CDR3s include the opening cysteine and the closing phenylalanine or tryptophan. A D gene is named only where the DNA matches it firmly. Rows may omit the clone size; those that give it use once, few, many or a size class.

J gene: TRBJ2-7; CDR3 length: 13; V gene: TRBV2; clone size: once; D gene: TRBD2; CDR3 DNA: TGTGCCAGCAGTGTCGGGGGGACCTACGAGCAGTACTTC; CDR3 protein: CASSVGGTYEQYF
J gene: TRBJ2-5; CDR3 length: 13; V gene: TRBV11-2; clone size: NA; D gene: NA; CDR3 DNA: TGTGCCAGCACCGAACTTGGGAAAGGGACCCAGTACTTC; CDR3 protein: CASTELGKGTQYF
J gene: TRBJ2-2; CDR3 length: 12; V gene: TRBV19; clone size: few; D gene: NA; CDR3 DNA: TGTGCCAGTAGTAGGCTGACCGGGGAGCTGTTTTTT; CDR3 protein: CASSRLTGELFF
J gene: TRBJ2-1; CDR3 length: 13; V gene: TRBV30; clone size: NA; D gene: NA; CDR3 DNA: TGTGCCTGGACAGACAGGCAGAACAATGAGCAGTTCTTC; CDR3 protein: CAWTDRQNNEQFF
J gene: TRBJ2-5; CDR3 length: 15; V gene: TRBV7-8; clone size: few; D gene: NA; CDR3 DNA: TGTGCCAGCAGTAAACGAGAGGGGAAGGAAGAGACCCAGTACTTC; CDR3 protein: CASSKREGKEETQYF
J gene: TRBJ1-2; CDR3 length: 12; V gene: TRBV5-6; clone size: NA; D gene: NA; CDR3 DNA: TGTGCCAGCAGCTTGTCCGGAGCAGGCTACACCTTC; CDR3 protein: CASSLSGAGYTF
J gene: TRBJ2-3; CDR3 length: 14; V gene: TRBV14; clone size: NA; D gene: TRBD1; CDR3 DNA: TGTGCCAGCAGCCCGGGCACAGGGGCAGATACGCAGTATTTT; CDR3 protein: CASSPGTGADTQYF
J gene: TRBJ1-1; CDR3 length: 15; V gene: TRBV27; clone size: NA; D gene: NA; CDR3 DNA: TGTGCCAGCAGCCCTCGCGGGGGCATGAACACTGAAGCTTTCTTT; CDR3 protein: CASSPRGGMNTEAFF
J gene: TRBJ2-7; CDR3 length: 15; V gene: TRBV5-1; clone size: NA; D gene: TRBD1; CDR3 DNA: TGCGCCAGCAGCTTGGGAGGGACAGGGGACTACGAGCAGTACTTC; CDR3 protein: CASSLGGTGDYEQYF
J gene: TRBJ2-3; CDR3 length: 15; V gene: TRBV28; clone size: medium-sized; D gene: TRBD2; CDR3 DNA: TGTGCCAGTTCGAGGACTAGCGGGAGTTGGGATACGCAGTATTTT; CDR3 protein: CASSRTSGSWDTQYF
J gene: TRBJ2-7; CDR3 length: 15; V gene: TRBV6-1; clone size: NA; D gene: NA; CDR3 DNA: TGTGCCAGCACCAAATCGGAGGGAGGATCTTACGAGCAGTACTTC; CDR3 protein: CASTKSEGGSYEQYF